This T cell receptor (beta chain) originates from a study of blood T cell repertoires in COVID-19. The wider study: Sample material is recorded as cDNA or gDNA derived from T cells, B-cell-depleted T cells, or PBMCs.

V shed 2 bases, J shed 4 bases, and the junction held 5 bases outside the gene matches. CDR1 is SGHNT, CDR2 YYREEE, per germline (reference sequence). The CDR3 is 15 residues long. TCRdb keeps only in-frame clones here, not all; method: immunoSEQ multiplex PCR. The data contain 250,000 or so clones, roughly 84% of them singletons. Cohort 3 recovered donors had two negative PCRs, clearance, or symptom resolution. The sample taken for sequencing was PBMCs or T cells enriched from blood (not recorded which). This clonotype originated in a man aged 45-60 years who had recovered from COVID-19. The chain joins TRBV5-4 to TRBJ2-2; 7 bases line up with TRBD1. Here the CDR3 DNA reads TGTGCCAGCAGCTTACCTACAGGGGTCACCGGGGAGCTGTTTTTT. It yields the protein CASSLPTGVTGELFF. Using reference TRBV5-4 and TRBJ2-2 for the parts outside the CDR3, the full variable domain is ETGVTQSPTHLIKTRGQQVTLRCSSQSGHNTVSWYQQALGQGPQFIFQYYREEENGRGNFPPRFSGLQFPNYSSELNVNALELDDSALYLCASSLPTGVTGELFFGEGSRLTVL.